Listed below are T cell receptor beta chains from one sample, sequenced in a study of cytomegalovirus exposure and HLA in healthy donors. The method was immunoSEQ multiplex PCR; TCRdb's version includes in-frame clones alone and lacks a portion of them. The sample lists roughly 160,000 clones, over 70% occurring once. The sequenced sample was PBMCs. The receptors derive from a woman aged 50 to 60 in good health and CMV-seropositive. The CDR3 runs from the conserved cysteine through the conserved F or W. A D gene is named only where the DNA matches it firmly. The size entry is marked missing in some rows and otherwise reads once, few, many or a size class.

>15|-|TRBJ1-1|once|TRBV4-3
CASSQIWTANTEAFF
TGCGCCAGCAGCCAGATCTGGACTGCGAACACTGAAGCTTTCTTT
>15|TRBD1|TRBJ1-2|-|TRBV5-4
CASSRPGDRGNGYTF
TGTGCCAGCAGCCGGCCCGGGGACAGGGGGAATGGCTACACCTTC
>13|-|TRBJ1-2|-|TRBV28
CASTGGATYGYTF
TGTGCCTCGACCGGGGGGGCCACGTATGGCTACACCTTC
>14|-|TRBJ2-2|-|TRBV10-3
CAISLLENTGELFF
TGTGCCATCAGTTTACTAGAAAACACCGGGGAGCTGTTTTTT
>14|TRBD1|TRBJ2-2|-|TRBV6-6
CASSRDRVGGELFF
TGTGCCAGCAGTCGGGACAGGGTGGGCGGGGAGCTGTTTTTT
>18|TRBD1|TRBJ1-1|-|TRBV4-1
CASSHRNRGRNVNTEAFF
TGCGCCAGCAGCCACCGAAACAGGGGGCGGAACGTCAACACTGAAGCTTTCTTT
>13|TRBD1|TRBJ1-5|few|TRBV19
CASRDRGNQPQHF
TGTGCCAGTAGGGACAGGGGTAATCAGCCCCAGCATTTT
>14|TRBD1|TRBJ1-1|-|TRBV5-1
CASSSGQGATEAFF
TGCGCCAGCAGCTCGGGACAGGGGGCCACTGAAGCTTTCTTT
>14|-|TRBJ1-2|-|TRBV19
CASTGGAGDYGYTF
TGTGCCAGTACCGGGGGGGCAGGGGACTATGGCTACACCTTC
>14|-|TRBJ1-4|few|TRBV5-1
CASSLEQGNEKLFF
TGCGCCAGCAGCTTGGAACAGGGTAATGAAAAACTGTTTTTT
>15|-|TRBJ1-2|-|TRBV19
CARPTGGLHVGGYTF
TGTGCCAGACCCACGGGGGGGCTGCACGTAGGTGGCTACACCTTC